One and the same sample provided the 32 T cell receptor beta chains below, sequenced in a study of graft-versus-host responses after intestinal transplantation. Using immunoSEQ multiplex PCR, the repertoire was profiled, and TCRdb retains in-frame clones only, with some absent. The data hold about 57,000 clones, with 70% to 90% observed a single time. The sample here was PBMCs, taken 26 days after transplant. The receptor set was obtained from a human patient who received an intestinal transplant, so some T cells may come from the graft donor.

The chain uses TRBV7-9 and TRBJ2-1; 9 bases match TRBD2. The V gene end was trimmed by 4 bases and the J gene end by 0 bases; junction bases not matched to a gene: 4. The CDR3 length is 16 residues. Germline lookup yields CDR1 SEHNR and CDR2 FQNEAQ (reference sequence). This chain's CDR3 is CASSYSGGSSYNEQFF. Here the CDR3 DNA reads TGTGCCAGCAGCTATAGCGGGGGTTCCTCCTACAATGAGCAGTTCTTC.

The chain couples TRBV29-1 to TRBJ1-2; 10 nucleotides align to TRBD1. This CDR3 region has 12 residues. Germline V gives CDR1 SQVTM, CDR2 ANQGSEA. Trimming took 6 bases from V and 8 from J; bases not matched to a gene: 6. CDR3 nucleotide sequence: TGCAGCGTCGACAGGGGGCTTCAGGGCTACACCTTC. It codes for CSVDRGLQGYTF.

V gene TRBV7-3 combines with J gene TRBJ2-6, with D perhaps TRBD1 (5 bases). V shed 2 bases and J shed 0 bases, with 8 bases lying between them. CDR1 SGHTA and CDR2 FQGTGA come from the germline V gene. This CDR3 region has 16 residues. This CDR3 reads CASSLQGSSGANVLTF. As DNA, the CDR3 is TGTGCCAGCAGCTTACAGGGAAGCTCTGGGGCCAACGTCCTGACTTTC.

The chain links TRBV6-6 to TRBJ2-5; D remains ambiguous. This CDR3 has 13 amino acids. V lost 5 bases to trimming and J lost 4 bases, with 11 bases between them. The germline CDR1 and CDR2 sequences are MNHNY and SVGAGI (reference sequence). CDR3: CASSSPSGETQYF. CDR3 sequence (DNA): TGTGCCAGCAGTAGCCCCTCCGGAGAGACCCAGTACTTC.

V gene TRBV4-1 combines with J gene TRBJ1-2, with 9 bases fitting TRBD1. Germline CDR1 is MGHRA and CDR2 is YSYEKL. The CDR3 covers 16 residues. Trimming removed 0 bases from V and 4 bases from J; junction bases left unmatched: 6. This chain's CDR3 is CASSQDGTGGAYGYTF. Written as DNA, the CDR3 is TGCGCCAGCAGCCAAGATGGCACAGGGGGCGCCTATGGCTACACCTTC.

The chain carries TRBV5-1 and TRBJ1-1; 8 bases fit TRBD1. J lost 5 bases, V lost 0 bases, and 12 bases had no gene match. This CDR3 region has 17 residues. Germline V gives CDR1 SGHRS, CDR2 YFSETQ. The CDR3, as DNA: TGCGCCAGCAGCTTGGCCCAGGGGGCTTGGGCGGAAACTGAAGCTTTCTTT. This codes for CASSLAQGAWAETEAFF.

The chain is built from TRBV15 and TRBJ2-1; a possible D gene is TRBD1 (6 bases). Trimming left V 3 bases short and J 3 bases short, with 9 bases between. This CDR3 contains 14 residues. Germline values: CDR1 LNHNV, CDR2 YYDKDF (reference sequence). The CDR3 sequence is CATSRRTVYNEQFF. The CDR3 nucleotides read TGTGCCACCAGCAGGCGGACAGTCTACAATGAGCAGTTCTTC.

The count of this clone is one. The CDR3 protein is CASGTVLPTNQPQHF. CDR3 nucleotides: TGTGCCAGTGGGACAGTACTTCCAACCAATCAGCCCCAGCATTTT. The chain joins TRBV19 to TRBJ1-5; the match to TRBD1 covers 7 bases. The CDR3 is made up of 15 amino acids. Per the germline V gene, CDR1 is LNHDA and CDR2 is SQIVND (reference sequence). The trim removed 8 bases at V and 3 bases at J, leaving 10 bases unmatched.

The chain is built from TRBV9 and TRBJ2-1; no firm D call. The CDR3 is 13 amino acids. Germline lookup yields CDR1 SGDLS and CDR2 YYNGEE. The V and J ends lost 3 bases and 6 bases respectively, with 10 bases between them. The DNA for the CDR3 is TGTGCCAGCAGCGCCGACCTAGTCAATGAGCAGTTCTTC. Translating it yields CASSADLVNEQFF.

The chain uses TRBV5-6 and TRBJ2-5; D perhaps matches TRBD1 (6 bases). V gave up 2 bases and J gave up 6 bases, with 20 bases separating them. The germline gives CDR1 SGHDT, CDR2 YYEEEE. The CDR3 covers 16 residues. The CDR3 loop reads CASSLGDIGFPKTQYF. The CDR3 bases are TGTGCCAGCAGCTTAGGGGACATAGGGTTCCCGAAGACCCAGTACTTC. Combining the CDR3 with reference TRBV5-6 and TRBJ2-5 gives the whole variable domain DAGVTQSPTHLIKTRGQQVTLRCSPKSGHDTVSWYQQALGQGPQFIFQYYEEEERQRGNFPDRFSGHQFPNYSSELNVNALLLGDSALYLCASSLGDIGFPKTQYFGPGTRLLVL.

The chain links TRBV11-2 to TRBJ2-7, with D possibly being TRBD2 (6 bases). The V end lost 1 base, the J end lost 2 bases, and 12 bases lay between the germline ends. This CDR3 is built from 15 residues. Per germline, CDR1 SGHAT and CDR2 FQNNGV. CDR3 region: CASSLGSAGPYEQYV. In nucleotides, the CDR3 is TGTGCCAGCAGCTTAGGTTCTGCGGGACCCTACGAGCAGTACGTC.

The J gene is TRBJ1-4, the V gene TRBV28; D perhaps matches TRBD1 (6 bases). Germline V gene lookup returns CDR1 MDHEN and CDR2 SYDVKM. V was shortened by 4 bases and J by 8 bases, with 17 bases between the two germline ends. The CDR3 contains 15 residues. For the CDR3, the DNA is TGTGCCAGCAGTTCTAGGGGGTCCCCAGGGGAAAAACTGTTTTTT. Protein sequence: CASSSRGSPGEKLFF.

This clone has only one observation. This chain joins TRBV15 and TRBJ2-1, with 9 bases fitting TRBD2. The germline CDR1 and CDR2 sequences are LNHNV and YYDKDF (reference sequence). V was clipped by 6 bases and J by 2 bases; unmatched bases: 2. The CDR3 is 14 residues long. The CDR3: CATSASGAYNEQFF. In nucleotides, the CDR3 is TGTGCCACCAGTGCTAGCGGGGCCTACAATGAGCAGTTCTTC.

CDR3 bases: TGTGCCAGCAGTGGGCTGGAGGCCGGCACAGATACGCAGTATTTT. Amino acids: CASSGLEAGTDTQYF. V is TRBV25-1 and J is TRBJ2-3, with D maybe TRBD2 (5 bases). CDR1 is MGHDK, CDR2 SYGVNS, per germline. The CDR3 covers 15 residues. Trimming stripped 4 bases from V and 1 base from J, with 12 bases between.

The gene calls are TRBV21-1 and TRBJ1-6; the tabulated D call, TRBD1, remains unverified against the DNA. TRBV21-1 is a documented pseudogene. The CDR3 runs 17 residues. Here the CDR3 reads CASSTGGQRNYNSPLHF. The CDR3 DNA reads as TGTGCCAGCAGCACCGGGGGACAGAGAAACTATAATTCACCCCTCCACTTT.

This chain uses TRBV21-1 with TRBJ1-5. TRBV21-1 is deemed a pseudogene. There are 17 residues in the CDR3. CDR3 in DNA: TGTGCCAGGGGCGAGGGGAGGGAGGGCGATAGCAATCAGCCCCAGCATTTT. Its translation is CARGEGREGDSNQPQHF.

The gene calls are TRBV27 and TRBJ2-1; 10 nucleotides agree with TRBD2. This CDR3 spans 17 amino acids. V was clipped by 1 base and J by 2 bases; unmatched bases: 5. Germline V gene data show CDR1 as MNHEY and CDR2 as SMNVEV (reference sequence). The DNA of the CDR3 is TGTGCCAGCAGTTTATTGGCGAGCGGGGGGGCCTACAATGAGCAGTTCTTC. This codes for CASSLLASGGAYNEQFF.

The chain recombines TRBV18 with TRBJ1-4, with 7 bases fitting TRBD1. This CDR3 spans 15 amino acids. The V and J ends lost 5 bases and 5 bases, in that order; junction bases with no gene match: 8. Germline lookup yields CDR1 KGHSH and CDR2 LQKENI. The CDR3 protein is CASSSNRGENEKLFF. The CDR3 nucleotides read TGTGCCAGCTCATCAAACAGGGGAGAGAATGAAAAACTGTTTTTT.

The V gene is TRBV29-1, the J gene TRBJ2-3; TRBD2 matches 7 bases. Germline CDR1 SQVTM, CDR2 ANQGSEA. The CDR3 runs 14 residues. V lost 4 bases and J lost 2; bases outside the gene matches: 6. The CDR3 loop is CSVVGSGITDTQYF. The CDR3 coding sequence is TGCAGCGTTGTGGGGAGCGGGATCACAGATACGCAGTATTTT.

The V and J genes are TRBV9 and TRBJ2-1; a weak D match, TRBD1 (5 bases). The length of the CDR3 is 15 residues. In germline, CDR1 is SGDLS, CDR2 YYNGEE. V was shortened by 0 bases and J by 2 bases, with 9 bases between the two germline ends. The CDR3 sequence: CASSVGQSAYNEQFF. CDR3 nucleotides: TGTGCCAGCAGCGTAGGACAGAGCGCCTACAATGAGCAGTTCTTC.

The V gene is TRBV29-1, the J gene TRBJ2-2, with 7 bases that match TRBD1. Germline CDR1 reads SQVTM; CDR2 reads ANQGSEA. V lost 3 bases, J lost 6 bases, and 7 bases stayed unmatched. The CDR3 totals 14 residues. The CDR3 sequence: CSVERGLGAGELFF. For the CDR3, the DNA is TGCAGCGTTGAGAGGGGGCTGGGGGCCGGGGAGCTGTTTTTT.

The V and J genes are TRBV28 and TRBJ2-7, with 11 bases aligning to TRBD2. After removal of 3 bases from V and 5 bases from J, the junction contained 3 bases not matched to a gene. This CDR3 has 14 residues. CDR1 and CDR2 from the germline V gene are MDHEN and SYDVKM. In DNA form, the CDR3 reads TGTGCCAGCAGTTTGGGACTAGCGGCCAACGAGCAGTACTTC. Amino acid sequence: CASSLGLAANEQYF.

The V and J genes are TRBV19 and TRBJ1-3; 9 bases fit TRBD1. V lost 4 bases to trimming and J lost 7 bases; unmatched junction nucleotides: 5. This CDR3 has 14 residues. CDR1 LNHDA and CDR2 SQIVND come from the germline V gene (reference sequence). CDR3 amino acids: CASSTWDRDNTIYF. DNA for the CDR3: TGTGCCAGTAGTACGTGGGACAGGGACAACACCATATATTTT.

The chain carries TRBV2 and TRBJ1-2; tentative D call: TRBD1 (5 bases). V was clipped by 8 bases and J by 5 bases, with 6 bases between them. CDR1 and CDR2 from the germline V gene are SNHLY and FYNNEI. CDR3 length: 10 amino acids. CDR3 sequence reads: CASGGYGYTF. The CDR3 nucleotides read TGTGCCAGCGGGGGGTATGGCTACACCTTC.

The V and J genes are TRBV5-4 and TRBJ1-3, with 7 positions matching TRBD1. The ends lost 4 bases at V and 7 bases at J; junction bases unmatched: 8. This CDR3 has 14 residues. CDR1 is SGHNT and CDR2 is YYREEE in the germline V gene (reference sequence). The CDR3 DNA sequence: TGTGCCAGCAGCATTACAGGGGTTGCCAACACCATATATTTT. Residues: CASSITGVANTIYF.

The rearrangement links TRBV2 to TRBJ2-3, with TRBD2 matching 9 bases. This CDR3 region has 18 residues. V lost 6 bases to trimming and J lost 0 bases; unmatched junction nucleotides: 13. From germline, CDR1 is SNHLY and CDR2 FYNNEI. DNA for the CDR3: TGTGCCAGCAGCGTTCTAGCGGGGAGACCGACTAGCACAGATACGCAGTATTTT. It yields the protein CASSVLAGRPTSTDTQYF.

In DNA form, the CDR3 reads TGTGCCAGCAGTTACGGTCGGGGGGGGCGGGAGCAGTACTTC. Its protein is CASSYGRGGREQYF. The chain employs TRBV6-5 and TRBJ2-7; the match to TRBD2 covers 8 bases. The CDR3 is 14 amino acids. The V gene end was trimmed by 2 bases and the J gene end by 7 bases; junction bases not matched to a gene: 7. CDR1 is MNHEY and CDR2 is SVGAGI in the germline V gene.

The rearrangement joins TRBV5-6 to TRBJ2-3; TRBD1 might be the D (5 bases). V lost 5 bases to trimming and J lost 0 bases, with 13 bases between them. CDR1 is SGHDT and CDR2 is YYEEEE in the germline V gene. CDR3 size: 15 residues. CDR3 DNA: TGTGCCAGCAGTTACAGGACCCATAGCACAGATACGCAGTATTTT. Translation: CASSYRTHSTDTQYF.

The V and J genes are TRBV13 and TRBJ1-1; D unclear. Trimming removed 5 bases at V and 2 bases at J, with 15 bases between. Per germline, CDR1 PRHDT and CDR2 FYEKMQ (reference sequence). This CDR3 has 15 amino acids. Here the CDR3 reads CASSRRGQTNTEAFF. DNA of the CDR3: TGTGCCAGCAGCCGCCGGGGTCAGACTAACACTGAAGCTTTCTTT.

This chain connects TRBV10-2 to TRBJ1-1; D is ambiguous. CDR3 length: 12 amino acids. V dropped 0 bases and J dropped 8 bases, with 7 bases sitting between them. Germline values: CDR1 WSHSY, CDR2 SAAADI. The chain's CDR3 is CASSESRSEAFF. CDR3 nucleotides: TGCGCCAGCAGTGAGTCGAGGTCCGAAGCTTTCTTT.

The chain joins TRBV20-1 to TRBJ1-1; unclear D gene. This CDR3 is 11 amino acids long. Germline V gene sequence: CDR1 DFQATT, CDR2 SNEGSKA (reference sequence). V gave up 7 bases and J gave up 8 bases, with 14 bases separating them. Here the CDR3 reads CSVPWAEEAFF. The CDR3, as DNA: TGCAGTGTACCCTGGGCAGAGGAAGCTTTCTTT.

The chain joins TRBV27 to TRBJ2-7; 9 bases map to TRBD1. V lost 0 bases and J lost 3; bases outside the gene matches: 3. The length of the CDR3 is 15 residues. The V gene's germline CDR1 is MNHEY and CDR2 SMNVEV (reference sequence). The CDR3 DNA sequence: TGTGCCAGCAGTTTATCCGGGACAGGGCACTACGAGCAGTACTTC. Its protein is CASSLSGTGHYEQYF.